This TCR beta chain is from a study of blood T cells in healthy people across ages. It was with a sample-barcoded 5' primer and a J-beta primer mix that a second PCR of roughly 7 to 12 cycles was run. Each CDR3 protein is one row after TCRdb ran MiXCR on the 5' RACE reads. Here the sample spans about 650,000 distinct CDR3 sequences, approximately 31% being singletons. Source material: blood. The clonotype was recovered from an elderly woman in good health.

CDR3 bases: TGCAGCGTTGCTTCTGATATTAACTCTGGGGCCAACGTCCTGACTTTC. Encoded protein: CSVASDINSGANVLTF. The chain recombines TRBV29-1 with TRBJ2-6; D gene ambiguous. The length of the CDR3 is 16 residues. The V gene's germline CDR1 is SQVTM and CDR2 ANQGSEA. V lost 4 bases and J 0 bases, leaving 13 bases between the germline ends. Using reference TRBV29-1 and TRBJ2-6 for the parts outside the CDR3, the full variable domain is SAVISQKPSRDICQRGTSLTIQCQVDSQVTMMFWYRQQPGQSLTLIATANQGSEATYESGFVIDKFPISRPNLTFSTLTVSNMSPEDSSIYLCSVASDINSGANVLTFGAGSRLTVL.